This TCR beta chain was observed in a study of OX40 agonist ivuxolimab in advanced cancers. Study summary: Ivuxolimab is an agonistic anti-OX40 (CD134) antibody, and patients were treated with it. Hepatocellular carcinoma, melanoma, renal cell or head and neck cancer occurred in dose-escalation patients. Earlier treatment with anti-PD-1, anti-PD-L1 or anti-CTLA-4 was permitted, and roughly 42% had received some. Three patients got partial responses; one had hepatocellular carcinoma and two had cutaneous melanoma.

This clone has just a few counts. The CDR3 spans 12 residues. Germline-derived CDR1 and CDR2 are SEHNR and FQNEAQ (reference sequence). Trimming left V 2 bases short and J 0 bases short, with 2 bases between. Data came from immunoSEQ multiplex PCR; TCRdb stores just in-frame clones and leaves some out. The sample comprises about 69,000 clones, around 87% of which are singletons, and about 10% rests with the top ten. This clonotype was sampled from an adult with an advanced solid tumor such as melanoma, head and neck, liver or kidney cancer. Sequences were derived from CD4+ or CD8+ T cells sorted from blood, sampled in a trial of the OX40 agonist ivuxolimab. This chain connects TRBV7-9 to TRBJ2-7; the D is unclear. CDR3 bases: TGTGCCAGCAGCTTATCCTCCTACGAGCAGTACTTC. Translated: CASSLSSYEQYF.